This T cell receptor (beta chain) was recorded in a study of T cell responses to AZD1222 COVID-19 vaccine. Profiling relied on immunoSEQ multiplex PCR, and the TCRdb table lists in-frame clones only, not all of them. The data hold 90,000 to 150,000 clones, with roughly 87% observed a single time. Study-wide findings and caveats: Spike was spanned by vaccine-associated CD4 TCRs, with dominance at 160-218 and 743-854. When two AZD1222 doses had been given, Spike-specific TCR breadth and depth rose. Close to half of all spike-specific TCRs reportedly target regions of the variants that are unmutated.

The CDR3 runs 13 residues. Trimming removed 0 bases at V and 11 bases at J, with 14 bases between. Germline loops: CDR1 SGHRS, CDR2 YFSETQ. Pooling was applied to second doses at about 4 or about 12 weeks. This clone appeared a single time. Antigen unknown. The sequence was obtained from an adult who received the AZD1222 COVID-19 vaccine. The rearrangement links TRBV5-1 to TRBJ1-1, with D possibly TRBD1 on 6 matching bases. This sample comprised peripheral blood, obtained 28 days after the second AZD1222 dose. The CDR3 sequence is CASSLAGERGAFF. The CDR3 DNA follows: TGCGCCAGCAGCTTGGCAGGGGAGCGGGGGGCTTTCTTT.